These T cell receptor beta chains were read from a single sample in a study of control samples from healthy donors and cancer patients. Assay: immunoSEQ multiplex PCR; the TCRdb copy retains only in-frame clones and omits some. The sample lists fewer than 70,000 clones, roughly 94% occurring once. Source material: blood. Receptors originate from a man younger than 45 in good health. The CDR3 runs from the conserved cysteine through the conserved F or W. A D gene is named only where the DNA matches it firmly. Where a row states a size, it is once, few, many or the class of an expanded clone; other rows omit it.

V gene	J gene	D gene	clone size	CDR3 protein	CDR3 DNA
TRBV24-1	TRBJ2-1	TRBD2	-	CATSDAGTSGMVEQFF	TGTGCCACCAGTGATGCCGGGACTAGCGGTATGGTTGAGCAGTTCTTC
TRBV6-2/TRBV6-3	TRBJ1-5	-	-	CASSYSRVSQPQHF	TGTGCCAGCAGTTACTCCAGGGTAAGTCAGCCCCAGCATTTT
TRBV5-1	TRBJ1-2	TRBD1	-	CASSSGQGAFGYTF	TGCGCCAGCAGCTCGGGACAGGGGGCGTTTGGCTACACCTTC
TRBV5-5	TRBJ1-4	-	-	CASSRSGTPSTGKLFF	TGTGCCAGCAGCCGCTCCGGGACCCCCAGCACAGGGAAACTGTTTTTT
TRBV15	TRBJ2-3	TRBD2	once	CATSSASGLAGGPDTQYF	TGTGCCACCAGCAGTGCCTCCGGACTAGCGGGGGGGCCTGATACGCAGTATTTT
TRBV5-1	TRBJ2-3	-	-	CASSPGTSTDTQYF	TGCGCCAGCAGCCCCGGGACTAGCACAGATACGCAGTATTTT
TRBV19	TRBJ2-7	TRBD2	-	CASRELADSYEQYF	TGTGCCAGTAGGGAACTAGCGGACTCCTACGAGCAGTACTTC
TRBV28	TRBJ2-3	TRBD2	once	CASSFGLAGVPTDTQYF	TGTGCCAGCAGTTTCGGACTAGCGGGAGTCCCCACAGATACGCAGTATTTT
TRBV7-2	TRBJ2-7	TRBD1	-	CASSLRTGASYEQYF	TGTGCCAGCAGCCTTCGGACAGGCGCGTCCTACGAGCAGTACTTC
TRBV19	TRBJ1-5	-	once	CASSIDPRGPQHF	TGTGCCAGTAGTATAGATCCGCGGGGGCCCCAGCATTTT
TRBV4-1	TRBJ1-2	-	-	CASSQPGWLDGYTF	TGCGCCAGCAGCCAACCAGGGTGGTTGGATGGCTACACCTTC
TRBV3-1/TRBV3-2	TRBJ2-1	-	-	CASSQEPQVNVEQFF	TGTGCCAGCAGCCAAGAGCCCCAGGTAAACGTTGAGCAGTTCTTC
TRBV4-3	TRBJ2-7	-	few	CASSQDGAGGYEQYF	TGCGCCAGCAGCCAAGATGGGGCAGGGGGGTACGAGCAGTACTTC
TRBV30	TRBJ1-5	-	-	CAWSAGQTQPQHF	TGTGCCTGGAGTGCGGGCCAGACGCAGCCCCAGCATTTT
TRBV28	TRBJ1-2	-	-	CASSLRVNYGYTF	TGTGCCAGCAGTTTAAGGGTAAACTATGGCTACACCTTC
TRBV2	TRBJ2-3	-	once	CASSQTVGTDTQYF	TGTGCCAGCAGTCAGACCGTGGGCACAGATACGCAGTATTTT
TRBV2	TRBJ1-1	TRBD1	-	CASIPGGHTEAFF	TGTGCCAGCATCCCAGGGGGGCACACTGAAGCTTTCTTT
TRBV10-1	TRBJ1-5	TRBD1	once	CASRGGQGDNQPQHF	TGCGCCAGCAGGGGGGGACAGGGAGACAATCAGCCCCAGCATTTT